Below are 21 T cell receptor beta chains sequenced from a single sample in a study of molecular identifiers for immune sequencing clone quantification. One entry per CDR3 protein results from TCRdb running MiXCR on the PCR reads. Of about 320,000 distinct CDR3 sequences in the sample, 20% to 25% were seen once. The material sequenced was naive CD8+ T cells from blood, with Jurkat cell RNA spiked in. The subset was: FACS-sorted CD8+CD4-CCR7+CD45RA+ naive T cells. These receptors originate from a human donor in good health. Some libraries in this study had Jurkat cell RNA spiked in.

This clonotype was picked up many times. V is TRBV2 and J is TRBJ1-5, with D uncertain. This CDR3 is built from 15 residues. Between the trimmed V and J ends, which lost 1 base and 0 bases, there was a span of 7 bases. Germline CDR1 SNHLY, CDR2 FYNNEI. The CDR3 DNA reads as TGTGCCAGCAGTGAAGTCCTCGCTAGCAATCAGCCCCAGCATTTT. This encodes CASSEVLASNQPQHF.

This clonotype was seen ten or more times. This chain connects TRBV7-2 to TRBJ1-3; D unresolved. This CDR3 comprises 15 residues. Germline CDR1 and CDR2: SGHTA and FQGNSA. V was shortened by 2 bases and J by 3 bases, with 11 bases between the two germline ends. The CDR3 loop reads CASSLYPSFGNTIYF. For the CDR3, the DNA is TGTGCCAGCAGCTTATATCCGTCCTTTGGAAACACCATATATTTT.

This clonotype was detected ten times or more. V and J are TRBV5-4 and TRBJ2-7; maybe TRBD2 (5 bases). The V end lost 4 bases, the J end lost 3 bases, and 14 bases lay between the germline ends. The length of the CDR3 is 14 residues. Looked up from germline, CDR1 is SGHNT and CDR2 is YYREEE (reference sequence). CDR3 residues: CASSPRDKNYEQYF. The CDR3 region has the DNA TGTGCCAGCAGCCCCCGGGATAAAAACTACGAGCAGTACTTC.

This clonotype was seen ten or more times. This sequence joins TRBV4-2 and TRBJ2-3; the D is unclear. Trimming cost V 0 bases and J 4 bases, with 11 bases left between them. Germline assignment: CDR1 LGHNA and CDR2 YNFKEQ. The CDR3 is 15 residues long. Here the CDR3 reads CASSQDPPDPDTQYF. The DNA of the CDR3 is TGTGCCAGCAGCCAAGATCCCCCAGACCCAGATACGCAGTATTTT.

As for this clonotype: This may be a read error: a much more frequent sequence differs by one nucleotide. The chain recombines TRBV11-2 with TRBJ1-1; 9 bases map to TRBD1. The CDR3 loop spans 15 amino acids. Germline V gene sequence: CDR1 SGHAT, CDR2 FQNNGV. The ends lost 7 bases at V and 5 bases at J; junction bases unmatched: 11. The CDR3 loop reads CASNLPGQGRTEAFF. CDR3 DNA sequence: TGTGCCAGCAACCTCCCAGGACAGGGGAGAACTGAAGCTTTCTTT.

The table lists this clonotype with a few counts. DNA of the CDR3: TGTGCCAGCAGTTACAACCCGGGGACCTTGAACACTGAAGCTTTCTTT. Translated, it gives CASSYNPGTLNTEAFF. The V call is TRBV6-2 or TRBV6-3, the J call TRBJ1-1, with D perhaps TRBD1 (5 bases). V lost 2 bases and J lost 0, with 13 bases in between. The CDR3 loop spans 16 amino acids. Per the germline V gene, CDR1 is MNHEY and CDR2 is SVGEGT.

A note on this clonotype: A read error may be the cause here, since a much bigger clone is one base away. This chain joins TRBV5-1 and TRBJ1-1; D is possibly TRBD1 (6 bases). Germline loops: CDR1 SGHRS, CDR2 YFSETQ. This CDR3 is built from 13 residues. V shed 6 bases and J shed 3 bases, with 12 bases lying between them. This CDR3 reads CASTGDQDTEAFF. CDR3 DNA: TGCGCCAGCACAGGGGATCAGGACACTGAAGCTTTCTTT. The complete variable domain, with remaining parts taken from reference TRBV5-1 and TRBJ1-1, reads KAGVTQTPRYLIKTRGQQVTLSCSPISGHRSVSWYQQTPGQGLQFLFEYFSETQRNKGNFPGRFSGRQFSNSRSEMNVSTLELGDSALYLCASTGDQDTEAFFGQGTRLTVV.

This clonotype was seen many times. The V and J genes are TRBV7-2 and TRBJ1-1; 10 bases agree with TRBD1. There are 16 residues in the CDR3. Per the germline V gene, CDR1 is SGHTA and CDR2 is FQGNSA. J lost 3 bases, V lost 1 base, and 5 bases had no gene match. CDR3 loop: CASSLGDRGPYTEAFF. In DNA, the CDR3 is TGTGCCAGCAGCTTAGGGGACAGGGGCCCGTACACTGAAGCTTTCTTT.

This clonotype was seen repeatedly, ten times or more. V and J are TRBV6-1 and TRBJ2-3; D not resolved. CDR1 is MNHNS and CDR2 is SASEGT in the germline V gene. This CDR3 is built from 15 residues. The V end was cut by 4 bases, the J end by 2 bases, with 13 bases between. CDR3 amino acids: CASSGKRLNTDTQYF. The CDR3 DNA reads as TGTGCCAGCAGTGGGAAGCGACTTAACACAGATACGCAGTATTTT.

In its sample, this clonotype was seen many times. V usage is TRBV24-1 and J usage is TRBJ2-1; D possibly corresponds to TRBD1 (5 bases). V lost 2 bases, J lost 5 bases, and 12 bases lay in between. This CDR3 has 15 amino acids. CDR1 KGHDR and CDR2 SFDVKD come from the germline V gene. The CDR3 DNA follows: TGTGCCACCAGTGATTCAGGGTACCAAAACAATGAGCAGTTCTTC. Translating gives CATSDSGYQNNEQFF.

In its sample, this clonotype was seen a few times. This chain uses TRBV10-3 with TRBJ2-3; TRBD2 aligns across 11 bases. The germline V gene has CDR1 ENHRY and CDR2 SYGVKD. The length of the CDR3 is 15 residues. J lost 6 bases, V lost 3 bases, and 5 bases had no gene match. CDR3 coding DNA: TGTGCCATCAGTGAATATAGCGGGGGGGCGGATACGCAGTATTTT. Translating gives CAISEYSGGADTQYF.

This clonotype showed up many times. This chain joins TRBV12-3 or TRBV12-4 and TRBJ2-4, with 7 bases lining up with TRBD1. Losses at the gene ends were 3 bases for V and 8 bases for J; bases not matched to a gene: 13. The CDR3 spans 16 residues. CDR3 in amino acids: CASSLGQGDEEDIQYF. CDR3 DNA: TGTGCCAGCAGTTTGGGTCAGGGGGACGAGGAGGACATTCAGTACTTC.

Concerning this clonotype itself: This may be a read error, as it is one base from a much larger clone. The chain links TRBV7-9 to TRBJ2-7; 7 nucleotides agree with TRBD1. Germline-derived CDR1 and CDR2 are SEHNR and FQNEAQ (reference sequence). This CDR3 is built from 15 residues. Trimming at V came to 5 bases and at J to 4 bases, leaving 11 bases not matched to a gene. Here the CDR3 DNA reads TGTGCCAGCAGCCTCCCGACAGGGCGCCCTTACGAGCAGTACTTC. This gives the protein CASSLPTGRPYEQYF.

This clonotype was recorded at least ten times. The chain uses TRBV28 and TRBJ2-3; TRBD1 aligns across 9 bases. Germline values: CDR1 MDHEN, CDR2 SYDVKM. The CDR3 extends over 14 amino acids. With 5 bases clipped from V and 10 bases from J, the junction kept 10 bases outside the gene matches. CDR3 region: CASSSGTGPFAQYF. Here the CDR3 DNA reads TGTGCCAGCAGTAGCGGGACAGGGCCCTTTGCGCAGTATTTT.

This clonotype came up many times. The J gene is TRBJ1-5, the V gene TRBV10-2; D possibly corresponds to TRBD1 (5 bases). Trimming removed 3 bases from V and 6 bases from J, with 15 bases in between. The CDR3 loop spans 15 amino acids. CDR1 and CDR2 (germline): WSHSY, SAAADI. The CDR3 loop is CASSEDWGLGQPQHF. In DNA, the CDR3 is TGCGCCAGCAGTGAAGATTGGGGGTTAGGTCAGCCCCAGCATTTT.

This clonotype was recorded many times. This chain links TRBV5-1 with TRBJ2-6; tentatively, D is TRBD1 (5 bases). The V gene's germline CDR1 is SGHRS and CDR2 YFSETQ. The germline V and J ends were trimmed by 0 bases and 0 bases, with 7 bases remaining between them. The CDR3 runs 16 residues. CDR3 region: CASSLEGSSGANVLTF. CDR3 coding DNA: TGCGCCAGCAGCTTGGAGGGGTCCTCTGGGGCCAACGTCCTGACTTTC.

This clonotype was seen many times. The chain joins TRBV12-3 or TRBV12-4 to TRBJ2-2; 9 bases are a match to TRBD2. V trimming: 3 bases; J trimming: 6 bases; junction bases outside the gene matches: 5. This CDR3 contains 15 residues. CDR3 in DNA: TGTGCCAGCAGTTTGACTAGCGGTCCGCCCGGGGAGCTGTTTTTT. Translated: CASSLTSGPPGELFF.

Many counts were recorded for this clonotype. The chain combines TRBV29-1 with TRBJ1-1; 7 bases map to TRBD1. V was pared by 5 bases and J by 1 base, with 13 bases of the junction left unmatched. This CDR3 is 16 amino acids long. Looked up from germline, CDR1 is SQVTM and CDR2 is ANQGSEA. CDR3 sequence (DNA): TGCAGCGTTAAGGGGGCCGAAGGGGCTCGGAACACTGAAGCTTTCTTT. Encoded protein: CSVKGAEGARNTEAFF. The full variable domain, rest sourced from reference TRBV29-1 and TRBJ1-1, is SAVISQKPSRDICQRGTSLTIQCQVDSQVTMMFWYRQQPGQSLTLIATANQGSEATYESGFVIDKFPISRPNLTFSTLTVSNMSPEDSSIYLCSVKGAEGARNTEAFFGQGTRLTVV.

This clonotype was recorded at least ten times. The J gene is TRBJ2-1, the V gene TRBV20-1, with no clear D. The germline V gene has CDR1 DFQATT and CDR2 SNEGSKA (reference sequence). The V end was cut by 0 bases, the J end by 9 bases, with 18 bases between. The CDR3 contains 15 residues. This chain's CDR3 is CSAREVPTPRTEQFF. The CDR3 coding sequence is TGCAGTGCTAGAGAGGTCCCGACCCCGAGGACTGAGCAGTTCTTC.

This clonotype was recorded at least ten times. The V and J genes are TRBV7-9 and TRBJ2-5; 7 bases fit TRBD1. From germline, CDR1 is SEHNR and CDR2 FQNEAQ (reference sequence). V lost 5 bases and J lost 0; bases outside the gene matches: 3. The CDR3 covers 14 residues. In DNA form, the CDR3 reads TGTGCCAGCAGCCCAGGGACAGACCAAGAGACCCAGTACTTC. Its protein is CASSPGTDQETQYF.

This clonotype was counted at least ten times. The chain uses TRBV29-1 and TRBJ2-3; D remains ambiguous. The CDR3 is 14 residues long. Germline-derived CDR1 and CDR2 are SQVTM and ANQGSEA. The ends were cut back, 5 bases at V and 4 bases at J, with 16 bases in the middle. CDR3 sequence (DNA): TGCAGCGTTTATCTATGGTGGGCCGCAGATACGCAGTATTTT. It encodes CSVYLWWAADTQYF.